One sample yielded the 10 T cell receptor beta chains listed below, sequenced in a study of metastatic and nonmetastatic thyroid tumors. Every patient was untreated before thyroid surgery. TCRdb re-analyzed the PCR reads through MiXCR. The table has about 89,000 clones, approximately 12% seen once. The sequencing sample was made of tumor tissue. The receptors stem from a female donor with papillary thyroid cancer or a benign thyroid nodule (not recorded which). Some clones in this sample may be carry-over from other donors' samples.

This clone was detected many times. The CDR3 region is CASSILGSNQPQHF. The CDR3 DNA reads TGTGCCAGTAGTATTCTAGGGAGCAATCAGCCCCAGCATTTT. This chain links TRBV19 with TRBJ1-5; D is undetermined. Per germline, CDR1 LNHDA and CDR2 SQIVND (reference sequence). Trimming stripped 3 bases from V and 1 base from J, with 7 bases between. The CDR3 sequence is 14 residues long. The variable domain in full, with the rest retrieved from reference TRBV19 and TRBJ1-5, is DGGITQSPKYLFRKEGQNVTLSCEQNLNHDAMYWYRQDPGQGLRLIYYSQIVNDFQKGDIAEGYSVSREKKESFPLTVTSAQKNPTAFYLCASSILGSNQPQHFGDGTRLSIL.

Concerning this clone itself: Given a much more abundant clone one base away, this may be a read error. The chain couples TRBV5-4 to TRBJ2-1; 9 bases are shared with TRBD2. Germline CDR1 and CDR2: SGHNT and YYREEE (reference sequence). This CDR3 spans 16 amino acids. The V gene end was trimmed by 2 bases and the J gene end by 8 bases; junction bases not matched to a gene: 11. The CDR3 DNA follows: TGTGCCAGCAGCTTTTTCGGGACTAGCTGGAGTGATGAGCAGTTCTTC. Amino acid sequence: CASSFFGTSWSDEQFF.

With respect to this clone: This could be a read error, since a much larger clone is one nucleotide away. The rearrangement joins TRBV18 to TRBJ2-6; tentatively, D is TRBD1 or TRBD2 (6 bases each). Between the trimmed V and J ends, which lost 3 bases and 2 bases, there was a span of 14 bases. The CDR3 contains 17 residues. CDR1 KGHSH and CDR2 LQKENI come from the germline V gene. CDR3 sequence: CASSPWTGAPGANVLTF. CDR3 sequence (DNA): TGTGCCAGCTCACCCTGGACGGGGGCCCCTGGGGCCAACGTCCTGACTTTC.

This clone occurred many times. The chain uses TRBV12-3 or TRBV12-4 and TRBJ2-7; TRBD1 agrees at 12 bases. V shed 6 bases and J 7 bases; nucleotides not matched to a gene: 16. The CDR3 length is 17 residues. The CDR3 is CASRHPSWDRGPLEQYF. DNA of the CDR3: TGTGCCAGCAGGCATCCAAGTTGGGACAGGGGGCCTTTAGAGCAGTACTTC.

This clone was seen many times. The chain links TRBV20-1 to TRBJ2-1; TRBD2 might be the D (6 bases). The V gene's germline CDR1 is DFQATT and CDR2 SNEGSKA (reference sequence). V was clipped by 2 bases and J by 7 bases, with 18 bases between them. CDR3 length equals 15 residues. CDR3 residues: CSARFSPSAGNEQFF. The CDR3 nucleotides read TGCAGTGCTAGATTCTCCCCTAGCGCTGGAAATGAGCAGTTCTTC.

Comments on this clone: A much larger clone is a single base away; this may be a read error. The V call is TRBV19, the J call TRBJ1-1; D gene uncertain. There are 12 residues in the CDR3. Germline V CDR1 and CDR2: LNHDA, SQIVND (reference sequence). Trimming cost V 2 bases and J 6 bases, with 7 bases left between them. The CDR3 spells CASSICVAEAFF. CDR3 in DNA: TGTGCCAGTAGTATATGTGTCGCTGAAGCTTTCTTT. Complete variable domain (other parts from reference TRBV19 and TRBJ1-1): DGGITQSPKYLFRKEGQNVTLSCEQNLNHDAMYWYRQDPGQGLRLIYYSQIVNDFQKGDIAEGYSVSREKKESFPLTVTSAQKNPTAFYLCASSICVAEAFFGQGTRLTVV.

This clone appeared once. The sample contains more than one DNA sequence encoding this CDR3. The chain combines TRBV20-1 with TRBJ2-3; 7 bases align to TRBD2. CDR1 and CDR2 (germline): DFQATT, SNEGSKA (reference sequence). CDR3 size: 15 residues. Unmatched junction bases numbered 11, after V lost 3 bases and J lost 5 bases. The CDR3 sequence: CSASASGGGEDTQYF. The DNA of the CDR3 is TGCAGTGCTAGTGCTAGCGGTGGGGGGGAAGATACGCAGTATTTT.

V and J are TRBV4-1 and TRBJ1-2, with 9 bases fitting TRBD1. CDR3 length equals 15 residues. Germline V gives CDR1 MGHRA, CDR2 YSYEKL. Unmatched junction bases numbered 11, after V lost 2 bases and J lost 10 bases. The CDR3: CASSQLEGQGAVYTF. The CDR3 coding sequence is TGCGCCAGCAGCCAACTAGAGGGACAGGGAGCCGTCTACACCTTC.

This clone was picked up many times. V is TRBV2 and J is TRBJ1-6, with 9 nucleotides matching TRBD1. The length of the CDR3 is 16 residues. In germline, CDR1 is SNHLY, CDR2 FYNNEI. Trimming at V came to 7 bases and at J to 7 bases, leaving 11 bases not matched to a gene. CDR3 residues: CASTTDRGRPNSPLHF. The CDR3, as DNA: TGTGCCAGCACCACGGACAGGGGTCGACCGAATTCACCCCTCCACTTT.

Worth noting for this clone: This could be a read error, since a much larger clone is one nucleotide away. The chain's CDR3 is CSARQGTGESQYF. CDR3 bases: TGCAGTGCCAGACAGGGGACGGGAGAGTCCCAGTACTTC. V is TRBV20-1 and J is TRBJ2-5; 8 bases fit TRBD1. The CDR3 is made up of 13 amino acids. The germline V gene encodes CDR1 DFQATT and CDR2 SNEGSKA (reference sequence).